The source of this T cell receptor (beta chain) is a study of OX40 agonist ivuxolimab in advanced cancers. Study details: Those treated in dose escalation had hepatocellular carcinoma, melanoma, renal cell cancer or head and neck cancer.

This CDR3 is 15 amino acids long. Germline V gene lookup returns CDR1 SNHLY and CDR2 FYNNEI. With 6 bases removed from V and 3 bases from J, the gap between germline ends came to 14 bases. The repertoire was sequenced with immunoSEQ multiplex PCR; TCRdb's copy has only in-frame clones and lacks some. Here the sample spans 67,000 or so clones, 86% being singletons. The sequencing here drew on CD4+ or CD8+ T cells sorted from blood, taken in a trial of the OX40 agonist ivuxolimab. This sequence originates from an adult with an advanced solid tumor such as melanoma, head and neck, liver or kidney cancer. The chain is built from TRBV2 and TRBJ2-2, with TRBD2 as a possible D gene (6 bases). CDR3 residues: CASSDSGRDTGELFF. The CDR3 nucleotides are TGTGCCAGCAGCGATAGCGGAAGAGACACCGGGGAGCTGTTTTTT.